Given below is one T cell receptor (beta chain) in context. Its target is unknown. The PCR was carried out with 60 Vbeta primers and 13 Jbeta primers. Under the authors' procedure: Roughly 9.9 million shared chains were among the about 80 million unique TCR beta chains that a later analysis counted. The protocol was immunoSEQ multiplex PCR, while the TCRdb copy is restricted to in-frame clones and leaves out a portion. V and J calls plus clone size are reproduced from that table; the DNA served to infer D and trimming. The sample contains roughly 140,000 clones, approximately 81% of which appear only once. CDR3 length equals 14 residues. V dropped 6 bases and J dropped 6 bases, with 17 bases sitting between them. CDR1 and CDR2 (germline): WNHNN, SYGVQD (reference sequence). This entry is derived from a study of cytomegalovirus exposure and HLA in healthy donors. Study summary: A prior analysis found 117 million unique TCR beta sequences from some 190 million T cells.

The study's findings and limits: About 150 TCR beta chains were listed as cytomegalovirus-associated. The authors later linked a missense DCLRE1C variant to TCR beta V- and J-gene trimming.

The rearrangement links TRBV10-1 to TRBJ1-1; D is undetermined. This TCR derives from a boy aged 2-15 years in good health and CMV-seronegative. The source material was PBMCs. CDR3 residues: CASRSGVGRSEAFF. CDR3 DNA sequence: TGCGCCAGCAGATCCGGGGTTGGGCGTTCTGAAGCTTTCTTT.